This is a list of T cell receptor beta chains from one sample in a study of PD-1 blockade in classical Hodgkin lymphoma. Sequencing used immunoSEQ multiplex PCR; TCRdb keeps in-frame clones, though not all of them. This table holds some 110,000 clones, roughly nine tenths found once. The sample here was peripheral blood mononuclear cells (PBMCs), taken before the fourth cycle of nivolumab. Source of these receptors: a human donor with classical Hodgkin lymphoma. CDR3s include the opening cysteine and the closing phenylalanine or tryptophan. Each record gives: V gene, clone size, D gene, J gene, CDR3 protein, CDR3 DNA. D genes are given only for firm matches. Expanded clones are given a class, and other clones once, few, many or no size at all.

>TRBV28|-|TRBD2|TRBJ2-7
CASSSTSGGSYEQYF
TGTGCCAGCAGTTCCACTAGCGGGGGATCCTACGAGCAGTACTTC
>TRBV28|once|-|TRBJ1-3
CASSWDGGRGNTIYF
TGTGCCAGCAGTTGGGACGGTGGCCGTGGAAACACCATATATTTT
>TRBV6-1|-|TRBD1|TRBJ2-3
CASSEAVDGTGKYF
TGTGCCAGCAGTGAAGCGGTAGACGGGACAGGGAAGTATTTT
>TRBV4-3|-|-|TRBJ1-1
CASSPNRDTEAFF
TGCGCCAGCAGCCCAAACAGGGACACTGAAGCTTTCTTT
>TRBV6-6|-|-|TRBJ2-1
CASSYSTDEQFF
TGTGCCAGCAGTTACTCGACTGATGAGCAGTTCTTC
>TRBV6-1|-|-|TRBJ1-2
CASSEARAGLSYTF
TGTGCCAGCAGTGAAGCTCGAGCGGGTTTGAGCTACACCTTC
>TRBV30|-|-|TRBJ1-3
CAWSRGVLSGNTIYF
TGTGCCTGGAGTCGCGGGGTGCTCTCTGGAAACACCATATATTTT
>TRBV6-1|-|TRBD2|TRBJ2-4
CASSEDWAGVAKNIQYF
TGTGCCAGCAGTGAAGATTGGGCGGGAGTAGCCAAAAACATTCAGTACTTC
>TRBV7-6|-|-|TRBJ1-1
CASSLRSVAANTEAFF
TGTGCCAGCAGCTTAAGGTCGGTGGCGGCGAACACTGAAGCTTTCTTT
>TRBV18|-|TRBD1|TRBJ2-7
CASSTTGAGSYEQYF
TGTGCCAGCTCAACCACAGGGGCTGGGTCCTACGAGCAGTACTTC
>TRBV2|few|TRBD2|TRBJ2-7
CASSEFGAGVPYEQYF
TGTGCCAGCAGTGAGTTTGGGGCGGGAGTTCCCTACGAGCAGTACTTC
>TRBV6-1|few|-|TRBJ2-2
CASSERQRVVGAGELFF
TGTGCCAGCAGTGAACGGCAGAGGGTCGTGGGCGCCGGGGAGCTGTTTTTT
>TRBV5-1|-|-|TRBJ1-1
CASSLYPGSGTEAFF
TGCGCCAGCAGCTTATACCCAGGCTCGGGCACTGAAGCTTTCTTT
>TRBV19|-|-|TRBJ1-1
CASKLGGSNTEAFF
TGTGCCAGTAAACTGGGTGGGTCGAACACTGAAGCTTTCTTT
>TRBV12-5|-|-|TRBJ1-1
CASGGGFGTEAFF
TGTGCTAGTGGTGGGGGCTTTGGCACTGAAGCTTTCTTT
>TRBV10-3|-|TRBD1|TRBJ2-6
CAISERGQGSGANVLTF
TGTGCCATCAGTGAGCGGGGACAGGGCTCTGGGGCCAACGTCCTGACTTTC
>TRBV6-5|-|-|TRBJ1-1
CASSRPPGTEAFF
TGTGCCAGCAGTCGACCCCCGGGGACTGAAGCTTTCTTT
>TRBV7-6|-|-|TRBJ2-1
CASSLRSGEQFF
TGTGCCAGCAGCTTACGATCGGGAGAGCAGTTCTTC
>TRBV6-6|-|-|TRBJ2-3
CASSYSGSTTDTQYF
TGTGCCAGCAGTTACTCGGGCAGCACCACAGATACGCAGTATTTT
>TRBV10-2|-|-|TRBJ1-1
CASRTVNTEAFF
TGCGCCAGCAGGACGGTGAACACTGAAGCTTTCTTT
>TRBV5-8|-|TRBD1|TRBJ1-2
CASSLQGASYGYTF
TGTGCCAGCAGCTTACAGGGGGCAAGCTATGGCTACACCTTC
>TRBV6-6|once|TRBD2|TRBJ2-3
CASSYWREGMPDTQYF
TGTGCCAGCAGTTACTGGAGGGAGGGGATGCCAGATACGCAGTATTTT
>TRBV10-3|-|-|TRBJ2-7
CAISDPGTSSYEQYF
TGTGCCATCAGTGACCCAGGGACGAGCTCCTACGAGCAGTACTTC
>TRBV27|-|TRBD1|TRBJ2-7
CASSFGTGAYEQYF
TGTGCCAGCAGTTTCGGGACAGGTGCCTACGAGCAGTACTTC
>TRBV10-1|-|TRBD2|TRBJ2-7
CASTQPSGYEQYF
TGCGCCAGCACCCAACCTAGCGGGTACGAGCAGTACTTC
>TRBV5-6|-|-|TRBJ2-7
CASSLAPGTDTYEQYF
TGTGCCAGCAGCTTAGCACCCGGGACTGACACCTACGAGCAGTACTTC
>TRBV5-4|-|-|TRBJ1-1
CASSVRGVRMNTEAFF
TGTGCCAGCAGCGTTAGGGGGGTCAGAATGAACACTGAAGCTTTCTTT
>TRBV30|-|TRBD2|TRBJ2-3
CAWSLAGGTDTQYF
TGTGCCTGGAGCCTAGCGGGAGGCACAGATACGCAGTATTTT
>TRBV28|-|TRBD1|TRBJ1-3
CASRARGREGGNTIYF
TGTGCCAGCAGGGCCAGGGGGCGCGAAGGTGGAAACACCATATATTTT
>TRBV19|-|-|TRBJ2-7
CASSPFPGAPYEQYF
TGTGCCAGTAGTCCCTTTCCGGGCGCACCCTACGAGCAGTACTTC
>TRBV7-9|-|-|TRBJ1-5
CASSSTGRMNQPQHF
TGTGCCAGCAGCTCTACAGGGCGGATGAATCAGCCCCAGCATTTT
>TRBV18|-|-|TRBJ2-3
CASSPRRQGRTDTQYF
TGTGCCAGCTCACCAAGGAGGCAGGGACGAACAGATACGCAGTATTTT
>TRBV4-2|few|-|TRBJ2-2
CASSQDNRDGYGLFF
TGTGCCAGCAGCCAAGACAACCGCGACGGATATGGGCTGTTTTTT
>TRBV2|-|-|TRBJ2-3
CASKGGVDTQYF
TGTGCCAGCAAAGGAGGTGTCGATACGCAGTATTTT
>TRBV6-1|-|-|TRBJ1-1
CASSEVGRAEAFF
TGTGCCAGCAGTGAAGTGGGTAGGGCAGAAGCTTTCTTT
>TRBV28|-|TRBD1|TRBJ1-3
CASRGGGNTIYF
TGTGCCAGCAGAGGGGGCGGAAACACCATATATTTT
>TRBV7-2|-|-|TRBJ1-3
CASSKPGQSGNTIYF
TGTGCCAGCAGCAAACCCGGACAGTCTGGAAACACCATATATTTT
>TRBV27|-|-|TRBJ1-3
CASSLTGVRFSGNTIYF
TGTGCCAGCAGTTTAACCGGTGTGCGATTTTCTGGAAACACCATATATTTT
>TRBV7-6|-|TRBD1|TRBJ2-7
CASSVSQGAYEQYF
TGTGCCAGCAGCGTCTCTCAGGGGGCTTACGAGCAGTACTTC
>TRBV4-3|-|TRBD2|TRBJ2-3
CASSTRLGGTTDTQYF
TGCGCCAGCAGCACCCGCCTCGGGGGGACCACAGATACGCAGTATTTT
>TRBV7-2|-|-|TRBJ1-3
CASSPQLRPVGNTIYF
TGTGCCAGCAGCCCACAACTGAGACCCGTTGGAAACACCATATATTTT
>TRBV4-2|-|TRBD1|TRBJ1-3
CASSPKTGGVGGNTIYF
TGTGCCAGCAGCCCGAAGACAGGGGGGGTTGGTGGAAACACCATATATTTT
>TRBV5-4|-|-|TRBJ1-5
CASSFGGAIEQPQHF
TGTGCCAGCAGCTTCGGGGGGGCGATTGAGCAGCCCCAGCATTTT
>TRBV27|-|TRBD2|TRBJ2-3
CASSLIHTSGDTQYF
TGTGCCAGCAGTTTAATCCATACTAGCGGAGATACGCAGTATTTT
>TRBV5-1|-|TRBD2|TRBJ2-1
CASRLGTSRNNEQFF
TGCGCCAGCAGGTTAGGGACTAGCCGAAACAATGAGCAGTTCTTC
>TRBV5-1|-|-|TRBJ1-3
CASSLYGCGVAWLGDGNTIYF
TGCGCCAGCAGCTTGTACGGTTGTGGCGTGGCGTGGCTAGGCGACGGAAACACCATATATTTT